This TCR beta chain originates from a study of blood T cells in healthy people across ages. Researchers isolated at least 7 million PBMCs per sample. A second roughly 6 to 12 cycle PCR used barcoded and J-beta primers. The template-switch adaptor was a 5' adaptor with 12 random nucleotides. It tagged each cDNA molecule. TCRdb re-called the 5' RACE reads with MiXCR, one entry per CDR3 protein. The sample includes some 1.8 million distinct CDR3 sequences, about two fifths of them seen just once. Notes on this clonotype: The antigen remains undetermined.

Study-level points and caveats: It was not possible, with unsorted PBMCs, to conclusively compare naive and antigen-experienced cells. The authors considered diversity estimates from one million T cells to be underestimates.

Trimming shortened V by 6 bases and J by 3 bases, and 13 bases separated the two germline ends. Germline lookup yields CDR1 SGHDN and CDR2 FVKESK. The CDR3 has 14 amino acids. This sequence was found in a human donor in good health. The V call is TRBV14, the J call TRBJ2-3; D remains unclear. Sequencing was carried out using blood. The CDR3 DNA sequence: TGTGCCAGCAGAGCTTTGTATGGGACAGATACGCAGTATTTT. It codes for CASRALYGTDTQYF.